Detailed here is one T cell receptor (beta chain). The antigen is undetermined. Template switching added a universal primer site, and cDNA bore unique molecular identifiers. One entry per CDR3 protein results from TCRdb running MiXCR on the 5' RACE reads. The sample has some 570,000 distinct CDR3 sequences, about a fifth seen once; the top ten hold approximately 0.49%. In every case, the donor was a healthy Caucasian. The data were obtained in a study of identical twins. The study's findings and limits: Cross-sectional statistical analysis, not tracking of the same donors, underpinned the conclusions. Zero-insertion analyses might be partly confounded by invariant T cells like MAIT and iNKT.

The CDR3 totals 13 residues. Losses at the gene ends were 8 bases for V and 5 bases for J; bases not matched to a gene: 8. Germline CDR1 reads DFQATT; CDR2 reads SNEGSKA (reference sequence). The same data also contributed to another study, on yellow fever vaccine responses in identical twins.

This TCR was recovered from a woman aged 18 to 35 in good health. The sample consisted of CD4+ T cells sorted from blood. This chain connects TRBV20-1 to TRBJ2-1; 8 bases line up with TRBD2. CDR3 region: CSPGTSQNNEQFF. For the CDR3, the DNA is TGCAGTCCCGGGACTAGTCAGAACAATGAGCAGTTCTTC.